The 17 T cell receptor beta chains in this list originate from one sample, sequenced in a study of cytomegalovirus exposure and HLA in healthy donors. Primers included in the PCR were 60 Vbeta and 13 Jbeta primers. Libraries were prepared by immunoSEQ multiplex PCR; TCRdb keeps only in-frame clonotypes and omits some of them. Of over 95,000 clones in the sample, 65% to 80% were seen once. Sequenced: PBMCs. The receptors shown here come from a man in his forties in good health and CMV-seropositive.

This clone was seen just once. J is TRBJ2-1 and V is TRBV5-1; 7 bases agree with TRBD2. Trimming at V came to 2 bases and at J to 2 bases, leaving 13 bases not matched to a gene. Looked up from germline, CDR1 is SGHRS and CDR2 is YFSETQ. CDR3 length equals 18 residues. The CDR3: CASSLSPGGGITYNEQFF. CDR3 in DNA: TGCGCCAGCAGCTTATCTCCCGGCGGGGGAATTACCTACAATGAGCAGTTCTTC.

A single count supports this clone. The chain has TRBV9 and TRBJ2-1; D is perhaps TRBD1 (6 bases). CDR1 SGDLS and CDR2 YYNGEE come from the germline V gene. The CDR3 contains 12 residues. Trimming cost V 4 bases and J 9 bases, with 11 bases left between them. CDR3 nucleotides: TGTGCCAGCAGCTCAGGGGTTTCTGAGCAGTTCTTC. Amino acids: CASSSGVSEQFF.

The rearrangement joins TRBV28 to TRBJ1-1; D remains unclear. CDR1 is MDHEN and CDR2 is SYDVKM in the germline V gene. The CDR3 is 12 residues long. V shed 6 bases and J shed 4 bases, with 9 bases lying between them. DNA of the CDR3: TGTGCCAGCAGGCTAGGGAGCACTGAAGCTTTCTTT. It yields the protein CASRLGSTEAFF. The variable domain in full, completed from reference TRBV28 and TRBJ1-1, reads DVKVTQSSRYLVKRTGEKVFLECVQDMDHENMFWYRQDPGLGLRLIYFSYDVKMKEKGDIPEGYSVSREKKERFSLILESASTNQTSMYLCASRLGSTEAFFGQGTRLTVV.

CDR3 amino acids: CATSRGSRTGAYRPQHF. In DNA, the CDR3 is TGTGCCACCAGCAGAGGGTCTCGGACAGGGGCCTATCGGCCCCAGCATTTT. The V gene is TRBV15, the J gene TRBJ1-5, with 9 bases identical to TRBD1. The CDR3 is 17 amino acids. Trimming cost V 1 base and J 9 bases; bases outside gene matches: 13. CDR1 and CDR2 from the germline V gene are LNHNV and YYDKDF (reference sequence).

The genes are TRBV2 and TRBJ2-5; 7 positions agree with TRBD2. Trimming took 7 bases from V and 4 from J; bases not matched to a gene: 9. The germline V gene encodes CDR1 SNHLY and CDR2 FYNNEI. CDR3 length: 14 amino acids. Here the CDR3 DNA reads TGTGCCAGCATGTATCCTAGCGGACTAGAGACCCAGTACTTC. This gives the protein CASMYPSGLETQYF.

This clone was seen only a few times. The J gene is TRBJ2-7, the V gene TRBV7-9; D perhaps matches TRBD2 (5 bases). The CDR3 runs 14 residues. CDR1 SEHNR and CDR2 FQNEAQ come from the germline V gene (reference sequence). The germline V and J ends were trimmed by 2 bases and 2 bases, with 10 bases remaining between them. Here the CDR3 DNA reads TGTGCCAGCAGCTTAACGGGAAGCCCCTACGAGCAGTACTTC. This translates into CASSLTGSPYEQYF.

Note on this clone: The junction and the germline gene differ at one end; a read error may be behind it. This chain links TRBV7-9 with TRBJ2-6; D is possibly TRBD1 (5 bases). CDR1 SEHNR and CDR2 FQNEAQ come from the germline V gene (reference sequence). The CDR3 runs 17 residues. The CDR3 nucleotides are TGTGCCAGCAGCTCCTACCCCTCCGCCGGTGGGGCCAACGGCCTGACTTTC. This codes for CASSSYPSAGGANGLTF.

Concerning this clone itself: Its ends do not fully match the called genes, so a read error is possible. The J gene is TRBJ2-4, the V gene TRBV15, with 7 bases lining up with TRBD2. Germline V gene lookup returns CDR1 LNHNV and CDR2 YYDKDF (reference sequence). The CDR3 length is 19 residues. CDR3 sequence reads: CATSSDPHLSGVRRNSQYF. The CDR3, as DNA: TGTGCCACCAGCAGCGATCCCCATTTGAGCGGGGTCCGTCGGAACAGTCAGTACTTC. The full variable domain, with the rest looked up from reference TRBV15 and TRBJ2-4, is DAMVIQNPRYQVTQFGKPVTLSCSQTLNHNVMYWYQQKSSQAPKLLFHYYDKDFNNEADTPDNFQSRRPNTSFCFLDIRSPGLGDTAMYLCATSSDPHLSGVRRNSQYFGAGTRLSVL.

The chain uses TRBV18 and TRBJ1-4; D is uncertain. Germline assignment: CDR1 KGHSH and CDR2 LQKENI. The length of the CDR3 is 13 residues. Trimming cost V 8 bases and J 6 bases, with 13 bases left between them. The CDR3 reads CASTNRGDEKLFF. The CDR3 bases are TGTGCCAGCACGAATCGGGGAGATGAAAAACTGTTTTTT.

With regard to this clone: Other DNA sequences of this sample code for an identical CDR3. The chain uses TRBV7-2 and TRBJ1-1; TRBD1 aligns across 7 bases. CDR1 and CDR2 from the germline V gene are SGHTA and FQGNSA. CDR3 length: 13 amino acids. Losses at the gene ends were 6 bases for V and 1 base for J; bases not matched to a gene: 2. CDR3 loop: CASSRQGNTEAFF. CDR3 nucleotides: TGTGCCAGCAGTCGACAGGGGAACACTGAAGCTTTCTTT.

CDR3 protein: CASSYQQGYTEAFF. DNA for the CDR3: TGTGCCAGCAGTTACCAACAGGGGTACACTGAAGCTTTCTTT. The chain links TRBV6-5 to TRBJ1-1; 7 nucleotides match TRBD1. The junction had 3 bases not matched to a gene; V was cut back by 2 bases and J by 3 bases. The germline gives CDR1 MNHEY, CDR2 SVGAGI. The length of the CDR3 is 14 residues.

The CDR3 sequence: CASSPTSGGEGWYPYEQYF. The CDR3, as DNA: TGTGCCAGCAGTCCAACCTCAGGGGGCGAAGGGTGGTACCCCTACGAGCAGTACTTC. The chain links TRBV27 to TRBJ2-7; 8 bases are shared with TRBD1. The CDR3 is made up of 19 amino acids. V lost 5 bases and J lost 2; bases outside the gene matches: 20. The germline CDR1 and CDR2 sequences are MNHEY and SMNVEV (reference sequence).

The CDR3 nucleotides are TGTGCCAGCAGCCCGTACCAACGATTCACAGGGGACAACAATGAGCAGTTCTTC. Amino acid sequence: CASSPYQRFTGDNNEQFF. The chain links TRBV28 to TRBJ2-1, with 7 bases identical to TRBD1. Germline values: CDR1 MDHEN, CDR2 SYDVKM. After removal of 6 bases from V and 5 bases from J, the junction contained 19 bases not matched to a gene. The CDR3 consists of 18 residues.

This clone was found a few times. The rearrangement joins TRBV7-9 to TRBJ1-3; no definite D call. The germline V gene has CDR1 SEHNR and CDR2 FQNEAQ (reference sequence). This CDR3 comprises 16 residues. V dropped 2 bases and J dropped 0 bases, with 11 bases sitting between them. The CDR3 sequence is CASSLLRLISGNTIYF. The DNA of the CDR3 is TGTGCCAGCAGCTTACTTCGACTGATCTCTGGAAACACCATATATTTT.

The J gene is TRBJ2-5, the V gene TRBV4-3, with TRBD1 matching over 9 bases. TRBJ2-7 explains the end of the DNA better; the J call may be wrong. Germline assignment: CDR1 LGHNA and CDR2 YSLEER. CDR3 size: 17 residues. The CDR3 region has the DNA TGCGCCAGCAGCCAAGTTTATAGGACAGGGGATTCCTACGAGCAGTACTTC. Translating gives CASSQVYRTGDSYEQYF.

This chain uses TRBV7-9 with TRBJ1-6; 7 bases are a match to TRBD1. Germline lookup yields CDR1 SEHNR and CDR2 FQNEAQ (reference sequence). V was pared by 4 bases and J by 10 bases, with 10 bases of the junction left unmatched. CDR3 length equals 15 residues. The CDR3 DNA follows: TGTGCCAGCAGCTCAGAGCAGGGGGTGCGGTCACCCCTCCACTTT. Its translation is CASSSEQGVRSPLHF.

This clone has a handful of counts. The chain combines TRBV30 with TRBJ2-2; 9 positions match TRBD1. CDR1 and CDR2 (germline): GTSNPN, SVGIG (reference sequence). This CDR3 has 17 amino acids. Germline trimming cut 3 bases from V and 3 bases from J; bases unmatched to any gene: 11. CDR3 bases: TGTGCCTGGAGACTCATTTCAGGGACAGGGTACACCGGGGAGCTGTTTTTT. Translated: CAWRLISGTGYTGELFF.